In its sample, the clone carrying this T cell receptor (beta chain) was seen a few times. The CDR3 consists of 14 residues. The method was immunoSEQ multiplex PCR; TCRdb's version includes in-frame clones alone and lacks a portion of them. The repertoire has tens of thousands of clones, around 70% of them found once; the top ten carry 3.2%. The data are from a study of radiotherapy plus CTLA-4 blockade in lung cancer. This chain links TRBV21-1 with TRBJ2-7; the DNA was not used to check the table's D call, TRBD2. TRBV21-1 is termed a pseudogene. The source is a human donor with non-small cell lung cancer whose response to radiotherapy plus ipilimumab could not be evaluated. This specimen consisted of peripheral blood, obtained from a patient treated with radiotherapy plus ipilimumab. CDR3: CASTPSGISYEQYF. In DNA form, the CDR3 reads TGTGCCAGCACCCCCAGCGGGATCTCCTACGAGCAGTACTTC.